This T cell receptor (beta chain) was sequenced in a study of CD8 T cells in ankylosing spondylitis. V dropped 2 bases and J dropped 2; count of bases not matched to a gene: 2. Germline values: CDR1 SGHDT, CDR2 YYEEEE. This CDR3 has 14 amino acids. Construction of TCR beta libraries was performed using quantitative 5'-RACE with molecular barcodes. TCRdb used MiXCR to reprocess the 5' RACE reads, holding one entry per CDR3 protein. The repertoire holds 300,000 to 400,000 distinct CDR3 sequences, with roughly 14% as singletons. A few counts support this clonotype. The clonotype originates from a male donor with ankylosing spondylitis or in good health (not recorded which). Sequenced sample: blood, either unsorted or a sorted T cell fraction (not recorded which). The chain joins TRBV5-6 to TRBJ2-3; 7 bases agree with TRBD2. CDR3 bases: TGTGCCAGCAGCTTAACTAGCGACACAGATACGCAGTATTTT. This translates into CASSLTSDTDTQYF.